Given below is one T cell receptor beta chain in context. The antigen is unknown. The sample is drawn from a study of T cell repertoires in cytomegalovirus infection. At the level of the study: The study used recently identified HLA-C-restricted and well-studied HLA-B-restricted CMV epitopes. Both CMV infection and a matching HLA type were indicated by public TCR beta signatures.

General study points: Cumulative frequency (of public TCR beta family members) identified carriers of CMV plus the relevant HLA. Predominance within the ex vivo response was attributable to HLA-C-restricted CMV-specific TCR beta clonotypes.

One entry per CDR3 protein, called by TCRdb with MiXCR from the reads. This repertoire shows some 500,000 distinct CDR3 sequences, over 35% found once; its top ten account for roughly 50%. CDR1 SGHVS and CDR2 FQNEAQ come from the germline V gene. The CDR3 consists of 15 residues. With 4 bases clipped from V and 13 bases from J, the junction kept 16 bases outside the gene matches. Sequenced material: cultured PBMCs, taken from culture after CMV antigen stimulation. The source is a human donor in good health (CMV status not recorded). Some clones in this sample may be carry-over from other donors' samples. V usage is TRBV7-8 and J usage is TRBJ2-1, with TRBD2 matching 7 bases. DNA for the CDR3: TGTGCCAGCAGCTGGGGGGGTGGGGGGACCCCCCCCCAGTTCTTC. It yields the protein CASSWGGGGTPPQFF. The full variable domain, rest sourced from reference TRBV7-8 and TRBJ2-1, is GAGVSQSPRYKVAKRGQDVALRCDPISGHVSLFWYQQALGQGPEFLTYFQNEAQLDKSGLPSDRFFAERPEGSVSTLKIQRTQQEDSAVYLCASSWGGGGTPPQFFGPGTRLTVL.